A selection of T cell receptor beta chains follows, all from one sample in a study of blood T cell repertoires in COVID-19. Profiling relied on immunoSEQ multiplex PCR, and the TCRdb table lists in-frame clones only, not all of them. The table includes 180,000 or so clones, more than 80% detected once. What was sequenced was peripheral blood. These receptors all stem from a woman aged 40 to 50 with COVID-19, enrolled during active disease. Each CDR3 is given with its conserved first and last residue. Fields, in order: V gene, J gene, clone size, D gene, CDR3 protein, CDR3 DNA. The D gene is left open where the match is weak. For some rows the clone size is stated as once, few or many, or as a class when expanded; others skip it.

v_gene: TRBV27
j_gene: TRBJ1-2
abundance: NA
d_gene: TRBD1
CDR3aa: CASSPGQDYGYTF
CDR3nt: TGTGCCAGCAGTCCTGGACAGGACTATGGCTACACCTTC

v_gene: TRBV10-3
j_gene: TRBJ1-2
abundance: NA
d_gene: NA
CDR3aa: CAISSLEEVNYGYTF
CDR3nt: TGTGCCATCAGCTCCCTGGAGGAGGTCAACTATGGCTACACCTTC

v_gene: TRBV7-2
j_gene: TRBJ2-1
abundance: NA
d_gene: NA
CDR3aa: CASTRSYEQFF
CDR3nt: TGTGCCAGCACGCGATCGTATGAGCAGTTCTTC

v_gene: TRBV25-1
j_gene: TRBJ1-1
abundance: few
d_gene: TRBD1
CDR3aa: CASSEAGTAPRAF
CDR3nt: TGTGCCAGCAGTGAGGCCGGGACAGCCCCTAGAGCCTTT

v_gene: TRBV6-6
j_gene: TRBJ2-1
abundance: NA
d_gene: NA
CDR3aa: CASSYRSYNEQFF
CDR3nt: TGTGCCAGCAGTTACCGCTCCTACAATGAGCAGTTCTTC

v_gene: TRBV11-2
j_gene: TRBJ2-3
abundance: NA
d_gene: TRBD2
CDR3aa: CASSLDHRTSGTEQYF
CDR3nt: TGTGCCAGCAGCTTAGATCATAGGACTAGCGGGACCGAGCAGTATTTT

v_gene: TRBV24-1
j_gene: TRBJ2-6
abundance: NA
d_gene: TRBD1
CDR3aa: CATSAPTGGLSSGANVLTF
CDR3nt: TGTGCCACCAGCGCACCCACAGGGGGCCTGAGCTCTGGGGCCAACGTCCTGACTTTC

v_gene: TRBV6-5
j_gene: TRBJ2-5
abundance: NA
d_gene: NA
CDR3aa: CASSYNERGTQYF
CDR3nt: TGTGCCAGCAGTTACAACGAGAGAGGGACCCAGTACTTC

v_gene: TRBV2
j_gene: TRBJ1-2
abundance: once
d_gene: NA
CDR3aa: CASSEALGGDYGYTF
CDR3nt: TGTGCCAGCAGTGAAGCGCTCGGGGGAGACTATGGCTACACCTTC

v_gene: TRBV7-2
j_gene: TRBJ2-5
abundance: few
d_gene: NA
CDR3aa: CASSKRVRETQYF
CDR3nt: TGTGCCAGCAGCAAAAGAGTCCGGGAGACCCAGTACTTC

v_gene: TRBV28
j_gene: TRBJ1-3
abundance: NA
d_gene: TRBD1
CDR3aa: CASSPTGKQASGNTIYF
CDR3nt: TGTGCCAGCAGTCCGACAGGGAAACAAGCCTCTGGAAACACCATATATTTT

v_gene: TRBV7-3
j_gene: TRBJ2-5
abundance: NA
d_gene: TRBD1
CDR3aa: CASSLNRGQGETQYF
CDR3nt: TGTGCCAGCAGCTTAAATCGAGGACAGGGAGAGACCCAGTACTTC

v_gene: TRBV5-1
j_gene: TRBJ2-2
abundance: NA
d_gene: NA
CDR3aa: CASGETVLTGELFF
CDR3nt: TGCGCCAGCGGTGAGACAGTGCTCACCGGGGAGCTGTTTTTT

v_gene: TRBV7-3
j_gene: TRBJ2-3
abundance: NA
d_gene: TRBD2
CDR3aa: CASSLTGGRRDTQYF
CDR3nt: TGTGCCAGCAGCTTAACGGGCGGGAGAAGAGATACGCAGTATTTT

v_gene: TRBV27
j_gene: TRBJ1-2
abundance: NA
d_gene: NA
CDR3aa: CASADRSVSYGYTF
CDR3nt: TGTGCCAGCGCCGACCGTAGCGTCTCGTATGGCTACACCTTC

v_gene: TRBV6-5
j_gene: TRBJ1-1
abundance: NA
d_gene: NA
CDR3aa: CASHRENTEAFF
CDR3nt: TGTGCCAGCCACAGGGAGAACACTGAAGCTTTCTTT

v_gene: TRBV9
j_gene: TRBJ2-1
abundance: NA
d_gene: TRBD2
CDR3aa: CASSVRTTSGSDEQFF
CDR3nt: TGTGCCAGCAGCGTAAGGACCACTAGCGGGAGCGATGAGCAGTTCTTC

v_gene: TRBV6-5
j_gene: TRBJ2-1
abundance: NA
d_gene: NA
CDR3aa: CASSYSGIEQFF
CDR3nt: TGTGCCAGCAGTTACTCCGGGATTGAGCAGTTCTTC

v_gene: TRBV19
j_gene: TRBJ1-4
abundance: once
d_gene: TRBD1
CDR3aa: CASSTGTATIF
CDR3nt: TGTGCCAGTAGCACCGGGACAGCCACCATTTTT

v_gene: TRBV27
j_gene: TRBJ2-4
abundance: NA
d_gene: TRBD2
CDR3aa: CASSFWGGKNIQYF
CDR3nt: TGTGCCAGCAGTTTCTGGGGGGGCAAAAACATTCAGTACTTC